The 29 T cell receptor beta chains reported below all come from one sample, sequenced in a study of CD8+ T cells in alopecia areata. TCR sequencing used cDNA made by reverse transcription of extracted RNA. Only in-frame clones appear in the TCRdb table, and some are missing; sequencing was by immunoSEQ multiplex PCR. This table has over 150,000 clones, roughly 50% appearing once. Noted treatment: oral pan-JAK inhibitor, 5-10 mg twice daily. The source material was CD4+ T cells sorted from blood, sampled at week 24, from a patient treated with tofacitinib. The receptors were sampled from a human donor with alopecia areata.

This clone was detected a few times. The rearrangement joins TRBV19 to TRBJ1-1; D unclear. Germline lookup yields CDR1 LNHDA and CDR2 SQIVND (reference sequence). The CDR3 is 12 amino acids. Trimming removed 7 bases at V and 0 bases at J, with 6 bases between. For the CDR3, the DNA is TGTGCCAGTACCAAGATGAACACTGAAGCTTTCTTT. The encoded protein is CASTKMNTEAFF.

The chain has TRBV9 and TRBJ2-1, with 13 nucleotides matching TRBD2. The germline gives CDR1 SGDLS, CDR2 YYNGEE. The CDR3 has 14 amino acids. Unmatched junction bases numbered 5, after V lost 4 bases and J lost 10 bases. The DNA for the CDR3 is TGTGCCAGCAGCACCGCGGGACTAGCGGGGGAGCAGTTCTTC. Protein sequence: CASSTAGLAGEQFF.

The V gene is TRBV5-6, the J gene TRBJ2-7; D might be TRBD1 (6 bases). CDR1 is SGHDT, CDR2 YYEEEE, per germline. The CDR3 contains 15 residues. The V end lost 4 bases, the J end lost 1 base, and 15 bases lay between the germline ends. The CDR3 region is CASSQQGLGSYEQYF. The CDR3 nucleotides are TGTGCCAGCAGCCAACAGGGCTTGGGGTCCTACGAGCAGTACTTC.

This clone was seen more than once but under ten times. The genes are TRBV29-1 and TRBJ1-5; unclear D gene. Between the trimmed V and J ends, which lost 7 bases and 3 bases, there was a span of 13 bases. The CDR3 length is 13 residues. The V gene's germline CDR1 is SQVTM and CDR2 ANQGSEA. In DNA, the CDR3 is TGCAGCGCTCTAGGAGGGTCCAATCAGCCCCAGCATTTT. It codes for CSALGGSNQPQHF.

The CDR3 spells CASSLALNEQFF. The CDR3 region has the DNA TGTGCCAGCAGCTTAGCCCTCAATGAGCAGTTCTTC. This chain connects TRBV11-1 to TRBJ2-1; D is ambiguous. This CDR3 region has 12 residues. V was trimmed by 0 bases and J by 6 bases, leaving 3 bases between them. Germline assignment: CDR1 SGHAT and CDR2 FQDESV (reference sequence).

This clone was picked up a small number of times. The same CDR3 arises from other DNA sequences in this sample as well. V usage is TRBV15 and J usage is TRBJ2-7; perhaps TRBD1 as D (5 bases). The V gene lost 3 bases and the J gene lost 4 bases, with 10 bases spanning the gap. CDR1 and CDR2 (germline): LNHNV, YYDKDF (reference sequence). The CDR3 covers 13 residues. The chain's CDR3 is CATSRDRGYEQYF. DNA of the CDR3: TGTGCCACCAGCAGGGATAGGGGTTACGAGCAGTACTTC.

The rearrangement links TRBV4-3 to TRBJ2-3; the D call may be TRBD1 or TRBD2 (6 bases each). The germline V gene encodes CDR1 LGHNA and CDR2 YSLEER. V lost 1 base and J 2 bases, leaving 10 bases between the germline ends. The CDR3 runs to 15 residues. The CDR3, as DNA: TGCGCCAGCAGCCAAGTCGGGGGCTCCACAGATACGCAGTATTTT. This translates into CASSQVGGSTDTQYF.

The chain carries TRBV4-1 and TRBJ1-2, with 9 bases aligning to TRBD1. J lost 8 bases, V lost 4 bases, and 8 bases had no gene match. Germline V gene data show CDR1 as MGHRA and CDR2 as YSYEKL. The CDR3 has 14 residues. The CDR3 is CASSRQIDRGGYTF. CDR3 DNA: TGCGCCAGCAGCCGGCAAATCGACAGGGGGGGCTACACCTTC.

The chain links TRBV15 to TRBJ2-7; perhaps TRBD1 as D (6 bases). Germline V gene lookup returns CDR1 LNHNV and CDR2 YYDKDF (reference sequence). The CDR3 consists of 15 residues. Trimming removed 0 bases from V and 2 bases from J, with 11 bases in between. CDR3 nucleotides: TGTGCCACCAGCAGAGATCTGGACAGCCCCTACGAGCAGTACTTC. Amino acids: CATSRDLDSPYEQYF.

J is TRBJ2-1 and V is TRBV7-3, with 7 nucleotides matching TRBD2. Germline trimming cut 2 bases from V and 7 bases from J; bases unmatched to any gene: 5. The CDR3 has 14 amino acids. Per the germline V gene, CDR1 is SGHTA and CDR2 is FQGTGA. CDR3 coding DNA: TGTGCCAGCAGCTTATCGCCTAGCGGTAATGAGCAGTTCTTC. This encodes CASSLSPSGNEQFF.

This clone was observed a handful of times. The chain uses TRBV10-3 and TRBJ2-5; D gene unclear. The CDR3 covers 18 residues. V lost 6 bases, J lost 0 bases, and 23 bases lay in between. CDR1 and CDR2 (germline): ENHRY, SYGVKD. CDR3 sequence (DNA): TGTGCCATCAGGGGGAATTCGGGTGCCACAGAATACCAAGAGACCCAGTACTTC. Amino acid sequence: CAIRGNSGATEYQETQYF.

The rearrangement links TRBV11-2 to TRBJ2-5; TRBD1 matches at 8 bases. The ends lost 5 bases at V and 5 bases at J; junction bases unmatched: 13. The CDR3 spans 16 residues. Germline-derived CDR1 and CDR2 are SGHAT and FQNNGV. CDR3 DNA: TGTGCCAGCAGCCGCGACCTAGGACAGGGCCCGGAGACCCAGTACTTC. It encodes CASSRDLGQGPETQYF.

The chain combines TRBV2 with TRBJ2-2; 8 bases agree with TRBD2. Germline-derived CDR1 and CDR2 are SNHLY and FYNNEI. The length of the CDR3 is 13 residues. The CDR3 sequence: CATERGRTGELFF. CDR3 DNA: TGTGCTACTGAGCGGGGGAGGACCGGGGAGCTGTTTTTT.

The rearrangement joins TRBV28 to TRBJ1-2, with D hard to call. Germline V gives CDR1 MDHEN, CDR2 SYDVKM. V was shortened by 4 bases and J by 1 base, with 10 bases between the two germline ends. The CDR3 spans 14 residues. As DNA, the CDR3 is TGTGCCAGCAGTTCCGGACGGATTAACTATGGCTACACCTTC. It yields the protein CASSSGRINYGYTF.

This clone appeared a single time. The CDR3 nucleotides are TGTGCCAGTAGTCCTGACAGGGGAATCGGGTCTGGCTACACCTTC. Translated, it gives CASSPDRGIGSGYTF. The chain combines TRBV19 with TRBJ1-2, with TRBD1 matching over 8 bases. V gave up 5 bases and J gave up 7 bases; unmatched junction bases: 12. Germline V gives CDR1 LNHDA, CDR2 SQIVND (reference sequence). The CDR3 is 15 amino acids.

The rearrangement links TRBV11-2 to TRBJ2-5; 11 positions agree with TRBD2. Germline lookup yields CDR1 SGHAT and CDR2 FQNNGV. V lost 1 base, J lost 2 bases, and 3 bases stayed unmatched. The CDR3 covers 16 residues. The CDR3: CASSLASGGLQETQYF. The CDR3 region has the DNA TGTGCCAGCAGCTTAGCTAGCGGGGGGCTTCAAGAGACCCAGTACTTC.

The chain couples TRBV5-1 to TRBJ2-7, with D perhaps TRBD1 (5 bases). The V and J ends lost 4 bases and 1 base respectively, with 18 bases between them. The germline gives CDR1 SGHRS, CDR2 YFSETQ. CDR3 length: 16 amino acids. This CDR3 is CASSLHENRPSYEQYF. The DNA of the CDR3 is TGCGCCAGCAGCCTACATGAAAACAGGCCTTCCTACGAGCAGTACTTC.

J is TRBJ2-1 and V is TRBV2, with no clear D. CDR1 SNHLY and CDR2 FYNNEI come from the germline V gene. V was clipped by 6 bases and J by 3 bases, with 15 bases between them. CDR3 length equals 15 residues. The DNA for the CDR3 is TGTGCCAGCAGGGCAGTCGAAGGCGGCTACAATGAGCAGTTCTTC. Its protein is CASRAVEGGYNEQFF.

This chain connects TRBV5-6 to TRBJ1-5, with D unresolved. The V gene's germline CDR1 is SGHDT and CDR2 YYEEEE. CDR3 size: 16 residues. The V and J ends lost 2 bases and 0 bases respectively, with 12 bases between them. CDR3 bases: TGTGCCAGCAGCTTCTATTCCCCTTATAGCAATCAGCCCCAGCATTTT. It specifies CASSFYSPYSNQPQHF.

The chain uses TRBV7-6 and TRBJ2-6, with 8 bases that match TRBD2. The CDR3 is made up of 19 amino acids. The V gene end was trimmed by 1 base and the J gene end by 2 bases; junction bases not matched to a gene: 10. CDR1 is SGHVS and CDR2 is FNYEAQ in the germline V gene. The CDR3 DNA reads as TGTGCCAGCAGCTTAGACGTCAGCGGGGGATTCCCTGGGGCCAACGTCCTGACTTTC. Amino acid sequence: CASSLDVSGGFPGANVLTF.

The chain carries TRBV28 and TRBJ1-3, with D unclear. Looked up from germline, CDR1 is MDHEN and CDR2 is SYDVKM. The V gene lost 3 bases and the J gene lost 6 bases, with 6 bases spanning the gap. This CDR3 is 12 amino acids long. The CDR3 region is CASSLNQNTIYF. The CDR3 DNA follows: TGTGCCAGCAGTTTGAACCAAAACACCATATATTTT.

The V and J genes are TRBV10-2 and TRBJ1-4; TRBD1 aligns across 7 bases. V shed 6 bases, J shed 2 bases, and the junction held 3 bases outside the gene matches. This CDR3 contains 14 residues. Looked up from germline, CDR1 is WSHSY and CDR2 is SAAADI. The CDR3 coding sequence is TGCGCCAGCAGGGAGGGGGCGACTAATGAAAAACTGTTTTTT. The encoded protein is CASREGATNEKLFF.

This chain uses TRBV7-2 with TRBJ1-5; a weak D match, TRBD1 (5 bases). Trimming took 4 bases from V and 4 from J, leaving 5 bases between them. The germline gives CDR1 SGHTA, CDR2 FQGNSA. This CDR3 contains 12 residues. The CDR3 bases are TGTGCCAGCAGCTGGGGGAATCAGCCCCAGCATTTT. Amino acids: CASSWGNQPQHF.

This clone was counted between two and nine times. This chain links TRBV4-3 with TRBJ2-3, with D perhaps matching TRBD1 (7 bases). Trimming cost V 1 base and J 2 bases, with 19 bases left between them. The CDR3 sequence is 18 residues long. The V gene's germline CDR1 is LGHNA and CDR2 YSLEER. DNA of the CDR3: TGCGCCAGCAGCCAAGGGTTCCTGGAGGGACAGTCCACAGATACGCAGTATTTT. Protein product: CASSQGFLEGQSTDTQYF.

This clone was seen ten or more times. The chain joins TRBV18 to TRBJ2-1; D unresolved. Germline V gene lookup returns CDR1 KGHSH and CDR2 LQKENI. This CDR3 contains 15 residues. V lost 4 bases and J lost 4, with 14 bases in between. The CDR3 DNA reads TGTGCCAGCTCACGTTCCACGGCGGAATACAATGAGCAGTTCTTC. It yields the protein CASSRSTAEYNEQFF.

The chain uses TRBV7-8 and TRBJ2-5; no reliable D call. Trimming pared 4 bases from V and 4 bases from J, leaving 10 bases between. Germline-derived CDR1 and CDR2 are SGHVS and FQNEAQ. The CDR3 extends over 13 amino acids. The CDR3 spells CASSSRGRETQYF. The CDR3 DNA reads as TGTGCCAGCAGCTCAAGAGGACGAGAGACCCAGTACTTC.

This chain connects TRBV5-1 to TRBJ1-1; no firm D call. Germline loops: CDR1 SGHRS, CDR2 YFSETQ. Deletions cut 0 bases from V and 0 bases from J, with 9 bases between. The CDR3 extends over 15 amino acids. CDR3 coding DNA: TGCGCCAGCAGCTTGGATGAAAGATTGAACACTGAAGCTTTCTTT. Its protein is CASSLDERLNTEAFF.

As DNA, the CDR3 is TGCAGCGTTGAACAGGGGTTCGGCTATGGCTACACCTTC. Amino acids: CSVEQGFGYGYTF. This chain links TRBV29-1 with TRBJ1-2; perhaps TRBD1 as D (6 bases). CDR3 size: 13 residues. Trimming stripped 2 bases from V and 4 bases from J, with 11 bases between. The germline CDR1 and CDR2 sequences are SQVTM and ANQGSEA. The full variable domain, in which reference TRBV29-1 and TRBJ1-2 provide the parts outside the CDR3, is SAVISQKPSRDICQRGTSLTIQCQVDSQVTMMFWYRQQPGQSLTLIATANQGSEATYESGFVIDKFPISRPNLTFSTLTVSNMSPEDSSIYLCSVEQGFGYGYTFGSGTRLTVV.

This chain uses TRBV6-5 with TRBJ2-7; D unresolved. The V end lost 6 bases, the J end lost 1 base, and 10 bases lay between the germline ends. The germline V gene has CDR1 MNHEY and CDR2 SVGAGI. The CDR3 runs to 13 residues. CDR3: CASRRSASYEQYF. For the CDR3, the DNA is TGTGCCAGCAGGCGAAGTGCGTCCTACGAGCAGTACTTC.